The 15 T cell receptor beta chains presented below share a single source sample, sequenced in a study of blood T cell repertoires in COVID-19. Profiling relied on immunoSEQ multiplex PCR, and the TCRdb table lists in-frame clones only, not all of them. The sample consists of some 150,000 clones, about 86% of them appearing once. What was sequenced was peripheral blood. All receptors derive from a man between 18 and 29 years old with active or convalescent COVID-19.

V usage is TRBV27 and J usage is TRBJ2-1; 10 bases align to TRBD2. The CDR3 totals 15 residues. Germline lookup yields CDR1 MNHEY and CDR2 SMNVEV (reference sequence). Unmatched junction bases numbered 2, after V lost 2 bases and J lost 4 bases. In DNA form, the CDR3 reads TGTGCCAGCAGTTTAACTAGCGGGATGTACAATGAGCAGTTCTTC. Encoded protein: CASSLTSGMYNEQFF.

This rearrangement joins TRBV7-8 to TRBJ2-5, with 9 bases lining up with TRBD2. V trimming: 4 bases; J trimming: 4 bases; junction bases outside the gene matches: 10. The germline V gene encodes CDR1 SGHVS and CDR2 FQNEAQ. CDR3 size: 16 residues. CDR3 bases: TGTGCCAGCAGCTACGCCGTAGCGGGAGTTCCAGAGACCCAGTACTTC. It specifies CASSYAVAGVPETQYF.

V gene TRBV7-9 combines with J gene TRBJ1-1; D is possibly TRBD1 (5 bases). V lost 2 bases, J lost 0 bases, and 7 bases lay in between. The CDR3 length is 14 residues. Per germline, CDR1 SEHNR and CDR2 FQNEAQ (reference sequence). CDR3 DNA sequence: TGTGCCAGCAGCTTACAGGGTATGAACACTGAAGCTTTCTTT. It is translated as CASSLQGMNTEAFF.

This clone was found a few times. V usage is TRBV6-5 and J usage is TRBJ1-1, with TRBD1 as a possible D gene (5 bases). Germline values: CDR1 MNHEY, CDR2 SVGAGI. Trimming took 6 bases from V and 1 from J, leaving 15 bases between them. The CDR3 is 15 residues long. The CDR3 nucleotides are TGTGCCAGCAGACGCAGCGACAGCACGAACACTGAAGCTTTCTTT. This sequence encodes CASRRSDSTNTEAFF.

This CDR3 reads CARAFSSGANVLTF. The CDR3 DNA reads TGTGCCAGGGCCTTCAGCTCTGGGGCCAACGTCCTGACTTTC. The rearrangement uses TRBV30 and TRBJ2-6, with no clear D. CDR1 is GTSNPN, CDR2 SVGIG, per germline (reference sequence). Trimming removed 8 bases from V and 0 bases from J, with 11 bases in between. The CDR3 has 14 residues.

The chain combines TRBV2 with TRBJ1-1; perhaps TRBD1 as D (5 bases). Germline-derived CDR1 and CDR2 are SNHLY and FYNNEI. V was shortened by 6 bases and J by 7 bases, with 15 bases between the two germline ends. CDR3 length equals 13 residues. This CDR3 is CASRLGTSGEAFF. The CDR3 nucleotides read TGTGCCAGCAGGCTGGGGACTTCTGGTGAAGCTTTCTTT.

The chain uses TRBV5-1 and TRBJ2-1, with 7 bases identical to TRBD1. With 3 bases clipped from V and 8 bases from J, the junction kept 5 bases outside the gene matches. The CDR3 is made up of 13 amino acids. The V gene's germline CDR1 is SGHRS and CDR2 YFSETQ. This CDR3 reads CASSSGTADEQFF. The DNA for the CDR3 is TGCGCCAGCAGCTCGGGGACAGCGGATGAGCAGTTCTTC.

This rearrangement joins TRBV5-6 to TRBJ1-1; TRBD1 matches at 8 bases. With V trimmed by 4 bases and J by 5 bases, 7 bases remained unmatched. CDR3 length: 14 residues. Germline CDR1 SGHDT, CDR2 YYEEEE. DNA for the CDR3: TGTGCCAGCAGCGAAGGACAGGGCCAGACTGAAGCTTTCTTT. It translates to CASSEGQGQTEAFF.

CDR3 region: CASSLASPGELFF. The CDR3 region has the DNA TGTGCCAGCTCGCTGGCCTCGCCCGGGGAGCTGTTTTTT. V usage is TRBV18 and J usage is TRBJ2-2; D is unresolved. V gave up 6 bases and J gave up 6 bases, with 11 bases separating them. Germline V gene sequence: CDR1 KGHSH, CDR2 LQKENI. There are 13 residues in the CDR3.

The chain uses TRBV9 and TRBJ1-2, with a weak D call TRBD1 (5 bases). V was clipped by 3 bases and J by 4 bases, with 13 bases between them. The CDR3 loop spans 14 amino acids. CDR1 and CDR2 (germline): SGDLS, YYNGEE. CDR3 sequence reads: CASSAISGVYGYTF. As DNA, the CDR3 is TGTGCCAGCAGCGCCATCTCGGGGGTCTATGGCTACACCTTC.

The chain combines TRBV15 with TRBJ2-7; unclear D gene. The V end lost 3 bases, the J end lost 7 bases, and 10 bases lay between the germline ends. Germline CDR1 is LNHNV and CDR2 is YYDKDF (reference sequence). This CDR3 is built from 12 residues. CDR3 loop: CATSSIGWEQYF. In DNA form, the CDR3 reads TGTGCCACCAGCAGTATCGGGTGGGAGCAGTACTTC.

The chain recombines TRBV11-3 with TRBJ2-7, with D tentatively TRBD1 (5 bases). Germline lookup yields CDR1 SGHNT and CDR2 YENEEA. V was trimmed by 2 bases and J by 5 bases, leaving 16 bases between them. CDR3 size: 15 residues. CDR3 sequence: CASSLNQGIVDEQYF. The CDR3 DNA reads as TGTGCCAGCAGCTTAAACCAGGGAATCGTCGACGAGCAGTACTTC.

This chain connects TRBV9 to TRBJ2-5; 8 nucleotides line up with TRBD1. The CDR3 has 15 residues. The V and J ends lost 2 bases and 9 bases, in that order; junction bases with no gene match: 12. From germline, CDR1 is SGDLS and CDR2 YYNGEE. CDR3 DNA: TGTGCCAGCAGCGTGGAAGGACAGGGCTTTTATCCCCAGTACTTC. Protein sequence: CASSVEGQGFYPQYF. Using reference TRBV9 and TRBJ2-5 for the parts outside the CDR3, the full variable domain is DSGVTQTPKHLITATGQRVTLRCSPRSGDLSVYWYQQSLDQGLQFLIQYYNGEERAKGNILERFSAQQFPDLHSELNLSSLELGDSALYFCASSVEGQGFYPQYFGPGTRLLVL.

The chain employs TRBV5-1 and TRBJ2-1; TRBD2 agrees at 8 bases. In germline, CDR1 is SGHRS, CDR2 YFSETQ. Trimming took 2 bases from V and 5 from J; bases not matched to a gene: 9. The CDR3 covers 16 residues. CDR3 amino acids: CASSFLIAGQHNEQFF. CDR3 bases: TGCGCCAGCAGCTTCCTTATAGCGGGACAACACAATGAGCAGTTCTTC.

The V gene is TRBV19, the J gene TRBJ1-1; a possible D gene is TRBD1 (6 bases). CDR3 size: 15 residues. CDR1 and CDR2 from the germline V gene are LNHDA and SQIVND (reference sequence). V was clipped by 0 bases and J by 0 bases, with 8 bases between them. DNA of the CDR3: TGTGCCAGTAGTATAGAAACAGGGCTGAACACTGAAGCTTTCTTT. It translates to CASSIETGLNTEAFF.